These 10 T cell receptor beta chains were sequenced from one sample in a study of blood T cell repertoires in COVID-19. Some clones are missing from TCRdb's copy, which holds only in-frame ones; the method was immunoSEQ multiplex PCR. The repertoire has about 150,000 clones, 80% of them found once; the top ten carry about 0.58%. Sequencing was carried out using peripheral blood. Receptor source: a man in his fifties or sixties with acute or convalescent COVID-19.

This clone was observed a handful of times. This chain connects TRBV11-3 to TRBJ2-7; perhaps TRBD1 as D (7 bases). Germline CDR1 SGHNT, CDR2 YENEEA. The CDR3 loop spans 15 amino acids. V was trimmed by 1 base and J by 5 bases, leaving 15 bases between them. The CDR3 here is CASSLVTFRGDEQYF. The CDR3 DNA reads as TGTGCCAGCAGCTTAGTAACTTTCAGGGGGGACGAGCAGTACTTC.

The V and J genes are TRBV19 and TRBJ2-7; the match to TRBD1 covers 8 bases. CDR1 and CDR2 from the germline V gene are LNHDA and SQIVND (reference sequence). CDR3 size: 16 residues. Trimming at V came to 4 bases and at J to 1 base, leaving 9 bases not matched to a gene. DNA for the CDR3: TGTGCCAGTAGTAAAAGACAGGGGCCAGAATCCTACGAGCAGTACTTC. Protein product: CASSKRQGPESYEQYF.

V gene TRBV3-1 (or the pseudogene TRBV3-2) combines with J gene TRBJ1-2; D uncertain. Trimming cost V 4 bases and J 8 bases, with 11 bases left between them. The CDR3 sequence is 12 residues long. CDR1 and CDR2 (germline): LGHDT, YNNKEL (reference sequence). DNA for the CDR3: TGTGCCAGCAGCCCCAAGCCGGGAGGCTACACCTTC. Its translation is CASSPKPGGYTF.

The table lists this clone with a count of one. The chain joins TRBV13 to TRBJ2-3, with D possibly matching TRBD2 (6 bases). The V gene lost 0 bases and the J gene lost 1 base, with 8 bases spanning the gap. Germline V gene lookup returns CDR1 PRHDT and CDR2 FYEKMQ (reference sequence). CDR3 length equals 15 residues. CDR3 residues: CASSLGTGGTDTQYF. The CDR3 region has the DNA TGTGCCAGCAGCTTAGGGACGGGGGGCACAGATACGCAGTATTTT.

This clone was detected only a few times. This chain joins TRBV2 and TRBJ1-2, with D tentatively TRBD1 (5 bases). The CDR3 totals 13 residues. The germline gives CDR1 SNHLY, CDR2 FYNNEI. V lost 7 bases and J lost 4, with 13 bases in between. The CDR3 bases are TGTGCCAGCATTCGGGAGGGGTTCTATGGCTACACCTTC. Encoded protein: CASIREGFYGYTF.

The genes are TRBV9 and TRBJ1-2, with D perhaps matching TRBD1 (6 bases). V shed 5 bases and J shed 4 bases, with 9 bases lying between them. The CDR3 totals 12 residues. Germline CDR1 SGDLS, CDR2 YYNGEE. In DNA form, the CDR3 reads TGTGCCAGCAGGGGGGCTGCCTATGGCTACACCTTC. Translation: CASRGAAYGYTF.

V is TRBV2 and J is TRBJ2-5; 9 positions agree with TRBD1. V shed 2 bases and J 2 bases; nucleotides not matched to a gene: 3. Germline assignment: CDR1 SNHLY and CDR2 FYNNEI. The CDR3 loop spans 15 amino acids. CDR3 loop: CASSEMGTGQETQYF. The CDR3 region has the DNA TGTGCCAGCAGTGAAATGGGGACAGGGCAAGAGACCCAGTACTTC.

The chain uses TRBV18 and TRBJ1-6, with a possible D match to TRBD1 (6 bases). Germline assignment: CDR1 KGHSH and CDR2 LQKENI. Deletions cut 2 bases from V and 10 bases from J, with 15 bases between. This CDR3 is 15 amino acids long. DNA of the CDR3: TGTGCCAGCTCACCAATTTCAGGGGTAGGCTCACCCCTCCACTTT. Protein: CASSPISGVGSPLHF.

The chain is built from TRBV5-1 and TRBJ2-5; D gene uncertain. Germline CDR1 SGHRS, CDR2 YFSETQ. The CDR3 totals 13 residues. Trimming shortened V by 1 base and J by 2 bases, and 6 bases separated the two germline ends. In nucleotides, the CDR3 is TGCGCCAGCAGCTTGTTCGGGCAAGAGACCCAGTACTTC. It translates to CASSLFGQETQYF.

The chain combines TRBV6-5 with TRBJ1-2, with 7 positions matching TRBD1. This CDR3 has 16 amino acids. The junction had 7 bases not matched to a gene; V was cut back by 1 base and J by 2 bases. Looked up from germline, CDR1 is MNHEY and CDR2 is SVGAGI. CDR3 nucleotides: TGTGCCAGCAGTTACTTGACAGGGAGGAGAAACTATGGCTACACCTTC. Protein product: CASSYLTGRRNYGYTF.